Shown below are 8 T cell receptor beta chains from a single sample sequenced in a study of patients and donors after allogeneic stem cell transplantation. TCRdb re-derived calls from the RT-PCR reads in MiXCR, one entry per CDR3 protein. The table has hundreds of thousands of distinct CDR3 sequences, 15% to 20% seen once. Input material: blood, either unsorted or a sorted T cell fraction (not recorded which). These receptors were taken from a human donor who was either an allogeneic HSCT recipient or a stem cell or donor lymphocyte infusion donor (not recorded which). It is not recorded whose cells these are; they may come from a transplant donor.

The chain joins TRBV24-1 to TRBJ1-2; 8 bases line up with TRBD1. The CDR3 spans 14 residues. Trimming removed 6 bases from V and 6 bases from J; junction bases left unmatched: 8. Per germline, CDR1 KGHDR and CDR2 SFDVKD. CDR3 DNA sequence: TGTGCCACCAGTACAGGGGGAGAGGTCGATGGCTACACCTTC. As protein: CATSTGGEVDGYTF.

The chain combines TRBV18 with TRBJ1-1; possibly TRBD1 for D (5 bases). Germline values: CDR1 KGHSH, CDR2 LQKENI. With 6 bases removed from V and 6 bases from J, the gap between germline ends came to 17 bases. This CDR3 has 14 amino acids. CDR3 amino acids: CASSSDIRNSEAFF. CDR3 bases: TGTGCCAGCTCCTCGGACATTCGTAACTCTGAAGCTTTCTTT.

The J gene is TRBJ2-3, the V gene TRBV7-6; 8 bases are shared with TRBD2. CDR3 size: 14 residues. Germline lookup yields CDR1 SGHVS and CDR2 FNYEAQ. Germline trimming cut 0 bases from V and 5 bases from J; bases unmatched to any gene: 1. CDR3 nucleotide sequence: TGTGCCAGCAGCTTAGCACTAGCGGAAGATACGCAGTATTTT. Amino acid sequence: CASSLALAEDTQYF.

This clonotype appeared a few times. The CDR3 here is CSAAGRNSGEKLFF. The CDR3, as DNA: TGCAGTGCCGCAGGAAGAAACTCCGGGGAAAAACTGTTTTTT. The chain joins TRBV20-1 to TRBJ1-4; the D is unclear. The CDR3 extends over 14 amino acids. Germline lookup yields CDR1 DFQATT and CDR2 SNEGSKA (reference sequence). The V end was cut by 6 bases, the J end by 8 bases, with 19 bases between.

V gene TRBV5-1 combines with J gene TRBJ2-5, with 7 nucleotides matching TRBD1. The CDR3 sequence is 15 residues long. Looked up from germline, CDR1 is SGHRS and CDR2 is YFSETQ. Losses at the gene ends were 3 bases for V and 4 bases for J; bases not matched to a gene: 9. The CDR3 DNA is TGCGCCAGCAGCTGGGGGAGAGGGGGCGGAGAGACCCAGTACTTC. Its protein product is CASSWGRGGGETQYF. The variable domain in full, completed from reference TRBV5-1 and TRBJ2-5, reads KAGVTQTPRYLIKTRGQQVTLSCSPISGHRSVSWYQQTPGQGLQFLFEYFSETQRNKGNFPGRFSGRQFSNSRSEMNVSTLELGDSALYLCASSWGRGGGETQYFGPGTRLLVL.

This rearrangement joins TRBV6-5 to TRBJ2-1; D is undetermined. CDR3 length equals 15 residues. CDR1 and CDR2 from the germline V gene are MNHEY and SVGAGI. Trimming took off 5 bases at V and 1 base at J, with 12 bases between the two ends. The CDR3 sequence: CASSLLEFSYNEQFF. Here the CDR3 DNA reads TGTGCCAGCAGTCTACTCGAGTTTTCCTACAATGAGCAGTTCTTC.

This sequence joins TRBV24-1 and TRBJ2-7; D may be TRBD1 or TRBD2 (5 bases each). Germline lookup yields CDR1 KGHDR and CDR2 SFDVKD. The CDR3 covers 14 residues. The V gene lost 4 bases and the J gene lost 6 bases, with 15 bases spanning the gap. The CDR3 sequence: CATSDGAGSAEQYF. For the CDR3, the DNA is TGTGCCACCAGTGACGGGGCCGGCAGTGCCGAGCAGTACTTC.

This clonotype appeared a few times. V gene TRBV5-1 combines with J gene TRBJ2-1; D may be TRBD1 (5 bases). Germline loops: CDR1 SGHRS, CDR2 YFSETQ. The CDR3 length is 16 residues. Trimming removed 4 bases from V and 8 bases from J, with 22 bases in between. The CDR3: CASSARAPNLTYEQFF. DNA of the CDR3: TGCGCCAGCAGCGCCAGGGCCCCCAATTTGACCTATGAGCAGTTCTTC.